This TCR beta chain emerged from a study of a mutant IDH1 vaccine in newly diagnosed glioma. Across the whole study: Patients were started on vaccination 4-6 weeks after radiotherapy alone, or with temozolomide cycles. At week 35 came visit V12, and visit V13 followed at week 47.

TCRdb's table, derived via immunoSEQ multiplex PCR, lists solely in-frame clones and lacks some. The table records tens of thousands of clones, roughly 84% of them present only once. Trimming at V came to 2 bases and at J to 7 bases, leaving 6 bases not matched to a gene. Germline CDR1 reads MNHEY; CDR2 reads SVGAGI. There are 15 residues in the CDR3. Time point defined: week 35, safety follow-up. Alongside topical imiquimod, each dose of vaccine comprised 300 ug of mutant IDH1 20-mer peptide. A word on this clone: The antigen remains unidentified.

The chain combines TRBV6-5 with TRBJ1-3, with TRBD1 identical over 9 bases. The sequence derives from a woman younger than 30 with glioma. The sample was PBMCs, taken from a glioma patient whose treatment included an IDH1 peptide vaccine. The CDR3 sequence is CASSYGTGRGNTIYF. CDR3 bases: TGTGCCAGCAGTTACGGGACAGGGAGAGGGAACACCATATATTTT.